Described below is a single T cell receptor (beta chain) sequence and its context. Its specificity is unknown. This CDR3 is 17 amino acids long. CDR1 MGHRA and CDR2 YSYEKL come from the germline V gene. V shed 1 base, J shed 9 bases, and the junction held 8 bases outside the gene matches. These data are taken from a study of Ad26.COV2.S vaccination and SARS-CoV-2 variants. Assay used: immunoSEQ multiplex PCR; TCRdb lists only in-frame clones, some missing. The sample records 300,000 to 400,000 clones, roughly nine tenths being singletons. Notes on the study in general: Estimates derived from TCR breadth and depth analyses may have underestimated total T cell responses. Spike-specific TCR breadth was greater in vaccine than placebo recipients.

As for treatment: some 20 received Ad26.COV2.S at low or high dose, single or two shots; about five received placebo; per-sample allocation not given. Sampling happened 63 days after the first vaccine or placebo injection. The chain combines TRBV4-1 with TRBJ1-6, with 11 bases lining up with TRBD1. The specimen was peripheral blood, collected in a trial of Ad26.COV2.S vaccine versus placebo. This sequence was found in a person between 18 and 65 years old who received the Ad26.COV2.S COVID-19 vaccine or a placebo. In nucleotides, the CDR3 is TGCGCCAGCAGCCAAGGGGATATCGGGACAGGGGGTTCACCCCTCCACTTT. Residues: CASSQGDIGTGGSPLHF.